This T cell receptor (beta chain) stems from a study of T cell responses to AZD1222 COVID-19 vaccine. Method: immunoSEQ multiplex PCR; TCRdb's copy keeps in-frame clones and lacks some. Of approximately 80,000 clones in the sample, more than 80% were seen once. The CDR3 length is 18 residues. V was clipped by 1 base and J by 0 bases, with 16 bases between them. Germline V lookup: CDR1 LGHDT, CDR2 YNNKEL (reference sequence). The sequences come from peripheral blood, collected on day 0 of AZD1222 vaccination. This chain joins TRBV3-1 (or the pseudogene TRBV3-2) and TRBJ1-3; D is perhaps TRBD1 (5 bases). The sequence was obtained from an adult in good health. CDR3 nucleotides: TGTGCCAGCAGCCAAGCGCCTTGGTTGGGGCCCTCTGGAAACACCATATATTTT. Protein: CASSQAPWLGPSGNTIYF.